The TCR beta chain described here comes from a study of patients and donors after allogeneic stem cell transplantation. This clonotype was seen many times. V was pared by 5 bases and J by 5 bases, with 23 bases of the junction left unmatched. Germline assignment: CDR1 SEHNR and CDR2 FQNEAQ (reference sequence). This CDR3 is built from 19 residues. Each CDR3 protein is one row after TCRdb ran MiXCR on the RT-PCR reads. The sample consists of some 160,000 distinct CDR3 sequences, approximately 24% of them appearing once. The source material was blood, either unsorted or a sorted T cell fraction (not recorded which). This receptor was obtained from a human donor who was either an allogeneic HSCT recipient or a stem cell or donor lymphocyte infusion donor (not recorded which). It is not recorded whose cells these are; they may come from a transplant donor. The chain links TRBV7-9 to TRBJ2-5; 7 nucleotides match TRBD2. This chain's CDR3 is CASSRGTDKLALLGETQYF. DNA for the CDR3: TGTGCCAGCAGCCGCGGGACCGATAAACTAGCGCTTCTGGGGGAGACCCAGTACTTC.